This T cell receptor (beta chain) was retrieved from a study of Graves' ophthalmopathy and Graves' hyperthyroidism. RNA transcripts provided the template for amplifying TCR beta CDR3 regions. HTBI primers were used in a first-round RT-PCR, which preceded a second-round multiplex PCR. TCRdb recomputed calls from the multiplex PCR reads with MiXCR, one row per CDR3 protein. The sample yields approximately 700,000 distinct CDR3 sequences, over 40% seen once. The CDR3 extends over 14 amino acids. CDR1 is SGHTA, CDR2 FQGTGA, per germline. Concerning this clonotype: A read error is possible here, since a much larger clone lies one base away.

Sequencing was carried out using peripheral blood. This TCR derives from an adult man with Graves' ophthalmopathy. The chain is built from TRBV7-3 and TRBJ2-5, with D perhaps TRBD2 (6 bases). CDR3 nucleotide sequence: TGTGCCGGCAGCTTCGGAGGGGACCAAGAGACCCAGTACTTC. Translating gives CAGSFGGDQETQYF.